Below, 5 T cell receptor beta chains from the same sample are listed, as sequenced in a study of response to subunit inactivated influenza vaccine. Via MiXCR, TCRdb re-called the RT-PCR reads, giving one row per CDR3 protein. Of around 760,000 distinct CDR3 sequences in the sample, roughly 13% were seen once. The sample was PBMCs from blood, taken 14 to 15 days before vaccination. These receptor sequences come from a man aged 45-65 years who received an inactivated influenza vaccine.

This clonotype was picked up a small number of times. J is TRBJ2-7 and V is TRBV7-9; D uncertain. Germline V gene sequence: CDR1 SEHNR, CDR2 FQNEAQ (reference sequence). V gave up 10 bases and J gave up 11 bases, with 24 bases separating them. This CDR3 has 13 residues. CDR3 in DNA: TGTGCCACATCCATGTGGCAGACACGTGGGGAGTACTTC. Amino acid sequence: CATSMWQTRGEYF.

This clonotype was recorded a few times. The chain recombines TRBV2 with TRBJ1-1; D uncertain. Looked up from germline, CDR1 is SNHLY and CDR2 is FYNNEI. The CDR3 sequence is 14 residues long. Trimming pared 5 bases from V and 1 base from J, leaving 11 bases between. CDR3 bases: TGTGCCAGCAGTCACCCTAATACGAACACTGAAGCTTTCTTT. This encodes CASSHPNTNTEAFF.

Only one count was recorded for this clonotype. The DNA for the CDR3 is TGCAGTGCTGACACCCGAGTTGAAACCACCGGGGAGCTGTTTTTT. Translation gives CSADTRVETTGELFF. The chain carries TRBV20-1 and TRBJ2-2; the D is unclear. The CDR3 sequence is 15 residues long. Germline loops: CDR1 DFQATT, CDR2 SNEGSKA (reference sequence). Trimming removed 5 bases at V and 4 bases at J, with 17 bases between.

This clonotype was picked up a small number of times. CDR3 residues: CSARDTEHNEQFF. In DNA form, the CDR3 reads TGCAGTGCTAGAGACACGGAGCACAATGAGCAGTTCTTC. The chain has TRBV20-1 and TRBJ2-1; D gene ambiguous. V shed 0 bases and J shed 5 bases, with 8 bases lying between them. Germline V CDR1 and CDR2: DFQATT, SNEGSKA (reference sequence). The CDR3 has 13 residues.

The J gene is TRBJ1-2, the V gene TRBV12-3 or TRBV12-4, with no clear D. CDR3 size: 12 residues. With 6 bases removed from V and 8 bases from J, the gap between germline ends came to 13 bases. The CDR3 region is CASSISLGGYTF. CDR3 nucleotides: TGTGCCAGCAGCATCTCCCTTGGGGGCTACACCTTC.